These 21 T cell receptor beta chains were sequenced from one sample in a study of patients and donors after allogeneic stem cell transplantation. One entry per CDR3 protein, called by TCRdb with MiXCR from the RT-PCR reads. This sample has 190,000 or so distinct CDR3 sequences, with around two fifths found just once. Sequencing was done on a sample of blood, either unsorted or a sorted T cell fraction (not recorded which). These receptors were collected from a human donor who was either an allogeneic HSCT recipient or a stem cell or donor lymphocyte infusion donor (not recorded which). It is not recorded whose cells these are; they may come from a transplant donor.

This clonotype has a count of ten or more. V and J are TRBV12-3 or TRBV12-4 and TRBJ1-1; D gene ambiguous. The ends were cut back, 3 bases at V and 2 bases at J, with 1 base in the middle. CDR3 size: 11 residues. DNA of the CDR3: TGTGCCAGCAGTTTTAACACTGAAGCTTTCTTT. The encoded protein is CASSFNTEAFF.

This clonotype was found a few times. The chain has TRBV7-9 and TRBJ1-6; D gene unclear. Germline V lookup: CDR1 SEHNR, CDR2 FQNEAQ (reference sequence). The ends were cut back, 6 bases at V and 13 bases at J, with 19 bases in the middle. The CDR3 is 14 residues long. CDR3 in amino acids: CASSPEVLSGPLHF. DNA of the CDR3: TGTGCCAGCAGTCCCGAAGTGCTCTCTGGGCCCCTCCACTTT.

The V and J genes are TRBV4-2 and TRBJ2-1, with D maybe TRBD1 (6 bases). Trimming took off 0 bases at V and 12 bases at J, with 9 bases between the two ends. Germline CDR1 and CDR2: LGHNA and YNFKEQ. This CDR3 contains 12 residues. CDR3 sequence reads: CASSQDLGGQFF. CDR3 bases: TGTGCCAGCAGCCAAGATTTAGGGGGGCAGTTCTTC.

Notes on this clonotype: An end of the junction differs from the germline gene, which may be a read error. The rearrangement joins TRBV4-3 to TRBJ1-2, with 7 positions matching TRBD1. The germline V gene has CDR1 LGHNA and CDR2 YSLEER. The CDR3 is 14 amino acids. CDR3 sequence (DNA): TGCGCCAGCAGCCCTAAGACAGGGTTATATGGCTGCACCTTC. Residues: CASSPKTGLYGCTF.

This chain joins TRBV29-1 and TRBJ2-3, with D perhaps TRBD1 (6 bases). The V and J ends lost 2 bases and 2 bases respectively, with 14 bases between them. CDR3 length equals 15 residues. Germline assignment: CDR1 SQVTM and CDR2 ANQGSEA. The CDR3: CSVERFRGPTDTQYF. CDR3 coding DNA: TGCAGCGTTGAACGTTTCAGGGGACCCACAGATACGCAGTATTTT.

The genes are TRBV30 and TRBJ2-5; 11 bases fit TRBD2. The CDR3 consists of 16 residues. Germline loops: CDR1 GTSNPN, CDR2 SVGIG (reference sequence). Trimming removed 1 base from V and 0 bases from J; junction bases left unmatched: 4. CDR3 in DNA: TGTGCCTGGAGTGGGGGACTAGCGGTGTACCAAGAGACCCAGTACTTC. Translation: CAWSGGLAVYQETQYF. Complete variable domain (other parts from reference TRBV30 and TRBJ2-5): SQTIHQWPATLVQPVGSPLSLECTVEGTSNPNLYWYRQAAGRGLQLLFYSVGIGQISSEVPQNLSASRPQDRQFILSSKKLLLSDSGFYLCAWSGGLAVYQETQYFGPGTRLLVL.

This clonotype was detected only once. The chain recombines TRBV6-5 with TRBJ2-5; 7 positions match TRBD1. This CDR3 has 16 residues. J was trimmed by 1 base and V by 5 bases; bases with no gene match: 10. Germline V gene data show CDR1 as MNHEY and CDR2 as SVGAGI. The CDR3, as DNA: TGTGCCAGCAGTACTGGGACAGCTCCCTCCCAAGAGACCCAGTACTTC. Its translation: CASSTGTAPSQETQYF.

The chain uses TRBV3-1 and TRBJ1-4, with D maybe TRBD1 (5 bases). This CDR3 contains 16 residues. Trimming shortened V by 4 bases and J by 2 bases, and 14 bases separated the two germline ends. From germline, CDR1 is LGHDT and CDR2 YNNKEL (reference sequence). The CDR3 is CASSPPGGGTNEKLFF. The CDR3 DNA reads TGTGCCAGCAGCCCTCCCGGGGGAGGGACTAATGAAAAACTGTTTTTT.

The chain combines TRBV28 with TRBJ2-1; maybe TRBD1 (6 bases). The CDR3 is made up of 15 amino acids. V dropped 4 bases and J dropped 0 bases, with 10 bases sitting between them. The germline CDR1 and CDR2 sequences are MDHEN and SYDVKM. The CDR3 region has the DNA TGTGCCAGCAGTTCGACAGGATTCTCCTACAATGAGCAGTTCTTC. Translation: CASSSTGFSYNEQFF.

This rearrangement joins TRBV9 to TRBJ2-3, with D perhaps matching TRBD1 or TRBD2 (6 bases each). V lost 2 bases and J lost 5, with 15 bases in between. Germline V lookup: CDR1 SGDLS, CDR2 YYNGEE. The CDR3 length is 15 residues. CDR3 loop: CASSVGGGQGDTQYF. The CDR3 DNA sequence: TGTGCCAGCAGCGTCGGAGGGGGGCAGGGAGATACGCAGTATTTT.

This clonotype was detected only a few times. V is TRBV12-3 or TRBV12-4 and J is TRBJ1-2; 10 bases are a match to TRBD1. The CDR3 is 13 amino acids. V dropped 6 bases and J dropped 8; count of bases not matched to a gene: 6. CDR3 protein: CASSGDRGSGYTF. CDR3 coding DNA: TGTGCCAGCAGCGGGGACAGGGGATCGGGCTACACCTTC.

V gene TRBV7-9 combines with J gene TRBJ2-7, with D unresolved. Germline V gives CDR1 SEHNR, CDR2 FQNEAQ (reference sequence). This CDR3 is 13 amino acids long. V dropped 5 bases and J dropped 4 bases, with 12 bases sitting between them. The CDR3 region has the DNA TGTGCCAGCAGCACCCCCCTCTCTTACGAGCAGTACTTC. Translation gives CASSTPLSYEQYF.

This clonotype came up a few times. The chain combines TRBV10-3 with TRBJ1-1; D remains ambiguous. CDR1 is ENHRY, CDR2 SYGVKD, per germline. V was shortened by 3 bases and J by 1 base, with 12 bases between the two germline ends. The CDR3 covers 15 residues. The CDR3 nucleotides are TGTGCCATCAGTGAAGTAGTCAACCCGAACACTGAAGCTTTCTTT. Protein product: CAISEVVNPNTEAFF.

V and J are TRBV5-1 and TRBJ1-1; possibly TRBD1 for D (6 bases). V was shortened by 0 bases and J by 1 base, with 16 bases between the two germline ends. Germline assignment: CDR1 SGHRS and CDR2 YFSETQ. The CDR3 runs to 17 residues. This CDR3 is CASSLVPPGHGNTEAFF. In DNA, the CDR3 is TGCGCCAGCAGCTTGGTCCCTCCGGGACACGGGAACACTGAAGCTTTCTTT.

The table lists this clonotype with a few counts. This sequence joins TRBV7-9 and TRBJ1-2; perhaps TRBD1 as D (5 bases). This CDR3 contains 13 residues. Trimming cost V 3 bases and J 6 bases, with 11 bases left between them. Germline-derived CDR1 and CDR2 are SEHNR and FQNEAQ (reference sequence). CDR3 in DNA: TGTGCCAGCAGCTTTTCAGGGTTCCATGGCTACACCTTC. Residues: CASSFSGFHGYTF.

The chain employs TRBV7-8 and TRBJ2-1; 8 bases are shared with TRBD2. V lost 3 bases to trimming and J lost 4 bases; unmatched junction nucleotides: 14. This CDR3 spans 18 amino acids. The V gene's germline CDR1 is SGHVS and CDR2 FQNEAQ. The CDR3 sequence is CASSFPIGSGGQYNEQFF. The CDR3 DNA reads as TGTGCCAGCAGCTTTCCCATCGGGAGCGGGGGACAATACAATGAGCAGTTCTTC. Full variable domain (remainder filled in from reference TRBV7-8 and TRBJ2-1): GAGVSQSPRYKVAKRGQDVALRCDPISGHVSLFWYQQALGQGPEFLTYFQNEAQLDKSGLPSDRFFAERPEGSVSTLKIQRTQQEDSAVYLCASSFPIGSGGQYNEQFFGPGTRLTVL.

The CDR3, as DNA: TGTGCCAGCAGTTTACCCATGTTAGGGGGTCTGGAGCCCCAGCATTTT. Translating it yields CASSLPMLGGLEPQHF. This sequence joins TRBV28 and TRBJ1-5, with D possibly being TRBD1 (6 bases). The germline V gene encodes CDR1 MDHEN and CDR2 SYDVKM. V lost 2 bases to trimming and J lost 8 bases, with 19 bases between them. The CDR3 loop spans 16 amino acids.

V and J are TRBV9 and TRBJ1-2, with D uncertain. The CDR3 extends over 14 amino acids. Trimming pared 0 bases from V and 7 bases from J, leaving 13 bases between. Germline V lookup: CDR1 SGDLS, CDR2 YYNGEE. The CDR3 bases are TGTGCCAGCAGCGTAGCTACCAGTTTTAGTGGCTACACCTTC. Translation gives CASSVATSFSGYTF. Variable domain in full (rest from reference TRBV9 and TRBJ1-2): DSGVTQTPKHLITATGQRVTLRCSPRSGDLSVYWYQQSLDQGLQFLIQYYNGEERAKGNILERFSAQQFPDLHSELNLSSLELGDSALYFCASSVATSFSGYTFGSGTRLTVV.

The chain is built from TRBV12-3 or TRBV12-4 and TRBJ1-3; no reliable D call. This CDR3 is built from 18 residues. V lost 3 bases, J lost 0 bases, and 18 bases lay in between. The chain's CDR3 is CASSFRKGPTLSGNTIYF. DNA for the CDR3: TGTGCCAGCAGTTTTAGAAAGGGCCCCACTCTCTCTGGAAACACCATATATTTT.

This clonotype appeared a few times. The chain is built from TRBV11-2 and TRBJ1-1; possible D gene TRBD1, 5 bases. Trimming left V 4 bases short and J 0 bases short, with 12 bases between. Germline lookup yields CDR1 SGHAT and CDR2 FQNNGV. The CDR3 extends over 15 amino acids. The CDR3 DNA reads TGTGCCAGCAGCTCCAGGGCTTCCGTGAACACTGAAGCTTTCTTT. Translated, it gives CASSSRASVNTEAFF.

A single count supports this clonotype. The chain recombines TRBV7-9 with TRBJ2-5; D is unresolved. CDR1 SEHNR and CDR2 FQNEAQ come from the germline V gene (reference sequence). The CDR3 is 13 amino acids. Trimming pared 5 bases from V and 5 bases from J, leaving 12 bases between. This chain's CDR3 is CASSREFRETQYF. The DNA of the CDR3 is TGTGCCAGCAGCCGAGAGTTTCGCGAGACCCAGTACTTC.